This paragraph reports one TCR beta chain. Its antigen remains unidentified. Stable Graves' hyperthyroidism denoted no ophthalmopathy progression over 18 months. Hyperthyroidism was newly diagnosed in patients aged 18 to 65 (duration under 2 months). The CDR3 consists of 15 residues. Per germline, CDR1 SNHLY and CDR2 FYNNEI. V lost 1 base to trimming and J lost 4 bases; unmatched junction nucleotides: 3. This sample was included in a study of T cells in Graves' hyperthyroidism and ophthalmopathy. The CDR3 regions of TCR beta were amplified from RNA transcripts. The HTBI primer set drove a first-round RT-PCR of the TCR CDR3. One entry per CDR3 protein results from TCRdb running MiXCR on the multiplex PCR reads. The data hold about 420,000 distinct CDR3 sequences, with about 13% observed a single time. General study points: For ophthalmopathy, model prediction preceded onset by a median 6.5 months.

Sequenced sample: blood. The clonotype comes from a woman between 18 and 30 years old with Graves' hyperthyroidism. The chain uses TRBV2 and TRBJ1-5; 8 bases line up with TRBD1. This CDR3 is CASSEGTGRNQPQHF. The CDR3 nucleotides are TGTGCCAGCAGTGAAGGGACAGGGCGGAATCAGCCCCAGCATTTT.